The next 8 T cell receptor beta chains were all read from a single sample in a study of blood T cell repertoires in COVID-19. TCRdb's table, derived via immunoSEQ multiplex PCR, lists solely in-frame clones and lacks some. The repertoire has nearly 350,000 clones, about nine tenths of them found once; the top ten carry 6% to 7%. Sequencing used peripheral blood. These receptors were obtained from a woman between 50 and 59 years old with COVID-19, enrolled during active disease.

This clone was detected once. The J gene is TRBJ2-3, the V gene TRBV6-4, with TRBD2 identical over 13 bases. The CDR3 consists of 20 residues. Germline lookup yields CDR1 MRHNA and CDR2 SNTAGT. Trimming cost V 0 bases and J 2 bases; bases outside gene matches: 11. CDR3 protein: CASSDSGTSGNRRHTDTQYF. CDR3 in DNA: TGTGCCAGCAGTGACTCCGGGACTAGCGGGAATCGACGTCACACAGATACGCAGTATTTT.

This chain uses TRBV28 with TRBJ2-1; 14 bases fit TRBD2. There are 15 residues in the CDR3. CDR1 and CDR2 from the germline V gene are MDHEN and SYDVKM. V was pared by 5 bases and J by 10 bases, with 7 bases of the junction left unmatched. CDR3 loop: CASSPTSGRAGEQFF. The CDR3 nucleotides read TGTGCCAGCAGTCCGACTAGCGGGAGGGCCGGAGAGCAGTTCTTC.

CDR3 region: CASRYQGNEKLFF. The CDR3 DNA sequence: TGTGCCAGCAGGTACCAGGGGAATGAAAAACTGTTTTTT. The chain has TRBV6-5 and TRBJ1-4; perhaps TRBD1 as D (6 bases). V lost 6 bases, J lost 5 bases, and 10 bases lay in between. Germline assignment: CDR1 MNHEY and CDR2 SVGAGI. There are 13 residues in the CDR3.

In nucleotides, the CDR3 is TGTGCCAGCAGCTTAACAGTGACTAGCGGGTTCGAGCAGTACTTC. It specifies CASSLTVTSGFEQYF. The chain uses TRBV7-8 and TRBJ2-7; 10 bases map to TRBD2. After removal of 2 bases from V and 6 bases from J, the junction contained 7 bases not matched to a gene. The CDR3 has 15 residues. Germline V gene lookup returns CDR1 SGHVS and CDR2 FQNEAQ.

This clone occurred a few times. This chain joins TRBV21-1 and TRBJ2-7; the table's TRBD2 call for D was not verified on the DNA. TRBV21-1 counts as a pseudogene. This CDR3 has 14 amino acids. DNA for the CDR3: TGTGCCAGCTCGATGAGCGGGGATTCCTACGAGCAGTACTTC. It translates to CASSMSGDSYEQYF.

This chain joins TRBV4-3 and TRBJ1-2; 9 nucleotides agree with TRBD1. Germline V gene sequence: CDR1 LGHNA, CDR2 YSLEER. V lost 4 bases and J lost 5; bases outside the gene matches: 8. The length of the CDR3 is 15 residues. CDR3 protein: CASSLNRDRAYGYTF. For the CDR3, the DNA is TGCGCCAGCAGCCTTAACCGGGACAGGGCATATGGCTACACCTTC.

On this clone: The sample holds other DNA sequences that translate to the same CDR3. The V gene is TRBV6-5, the J gene TRBJ1-1, with D perhaps matching TRBD1 (6 bases). Germline CDR1 and CDR2: MNHEY and SVGAGI. CDR3 size: 13 residues. V was cut by 5 bases and J by 4 bases, with 11 bases left in between. The CDR3 nucleotides are TGTGCCAGCAGTAGGACAGTGGTCACTGAAGCTTTCTTT. Protein product: CASSRTVVTEAFF.

V usage is TRBV15 and J usage is TRBJ2-3, with D hard to call. Germline CDR1 is LNHNV and CDR2 is YYDKDF (reference sequence). The CDR3 has 13 residues. V dropped 1 base and J dropped 10 bases, with 12 bases sitting between them. CDR3 loop: CATSRGPDRAQYF. In nucleotides, the CDR3 is TGTGCCACCAGCAGAGGGCCCGATCGGGCGCAGTATTTT.